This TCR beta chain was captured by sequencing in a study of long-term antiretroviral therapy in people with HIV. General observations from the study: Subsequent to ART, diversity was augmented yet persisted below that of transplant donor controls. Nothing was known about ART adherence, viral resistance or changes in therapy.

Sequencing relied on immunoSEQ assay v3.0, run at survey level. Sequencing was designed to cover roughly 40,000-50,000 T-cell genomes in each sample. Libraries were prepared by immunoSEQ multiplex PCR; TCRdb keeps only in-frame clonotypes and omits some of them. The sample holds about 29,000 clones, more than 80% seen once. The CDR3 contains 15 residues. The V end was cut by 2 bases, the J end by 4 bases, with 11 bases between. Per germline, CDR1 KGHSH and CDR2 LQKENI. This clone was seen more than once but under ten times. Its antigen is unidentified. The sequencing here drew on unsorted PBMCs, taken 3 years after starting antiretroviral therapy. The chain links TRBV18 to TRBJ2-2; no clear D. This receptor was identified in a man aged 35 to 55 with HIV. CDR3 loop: CASSPEGLGTGELFF. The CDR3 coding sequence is TGTGCCAGCTCACCAGAAGGGTTGGGCACCGGGGAGCTGTTTTTT.